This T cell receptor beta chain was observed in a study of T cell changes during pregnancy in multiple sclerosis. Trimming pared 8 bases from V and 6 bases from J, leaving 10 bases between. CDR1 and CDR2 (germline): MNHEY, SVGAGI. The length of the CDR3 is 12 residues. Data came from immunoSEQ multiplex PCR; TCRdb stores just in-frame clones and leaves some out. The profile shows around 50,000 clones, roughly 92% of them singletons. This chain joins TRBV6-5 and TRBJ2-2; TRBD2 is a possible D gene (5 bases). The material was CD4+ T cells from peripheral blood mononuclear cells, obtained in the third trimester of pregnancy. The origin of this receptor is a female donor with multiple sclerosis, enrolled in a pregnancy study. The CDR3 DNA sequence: TGTGCCAGCGGGGAGCTTGCCGGGGAGCTGTTTTTT. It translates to CASGELAGELFF.